This TCR beta chain was profiled in a study of T cells in women clearing cervical HPV infection. For the study at large: Cases: HPV16-related CIN3 or worse on histology, 2 invasive cancers. Case blood was drawn when the lesion was first found; control blood after infection became undetectable. The study, taken as a whole, reports: CIN3+ cases had significantly higher TCR richness than controls; evenness did not differ. Timing of associations relative to infection is unclear; T-cell subsets were not isolated.

Clones were sequenced by immunoSEQ multiplex PCR, and TCRdb holds only the in-frame ones, with some missing. The listing contains about 40,000 clones. To note about this clone: Its antigen is not identified. Read coverage stops 3 residues before the CDR3 terminus; the germline J gene supplies the remainder.

Trimming at V came to 2 bases and at J to 10 bases, leaving 1 base not matched to a gene. The CDR3 contains 14 residues. CDR1 and CDR2 from the germline V gene are KGHSH and LQKENI. Sequencing input: blood buffy coat. This receptor was obtained from a woman between 18 and 75 years old with a cervical HPV16 infection that either progressed to CIN3+ or cleared (not recorded which). The chain has TRBV18 and TRBJ1-6, with 11 bases matching TRBD1. CDR3 amino acids: CASSPGTGGSPLHF. The sequenced part of the CDR3 DNA is TGTGCCAGCTCACCAGGGACAGGGGGATCACCC.